Following are 10 T cell receptor beta chains from one sample sequenced in a study of T cells in Graves' hyperthyroidism and ophthalmopathy. Amplified TCR beta CDR3 regions derived from RNA transcripts. During a first-round RT-PCR of the TCR CDR3, the HTBI primer set was used. A single record per CDR3 protein comes from TCRdb applying MiXCR to the multiplex PCR reads. Counted here are hundreds of thousands of distinct CDR3 sequences, about a fifth occurring once; the ten biggest clones make up 34%. Source material: blood. The receptor source for this set is a man younger than 40 with Graves' ophthalmopathy.

This clonotype came up a few times. The J gene is TRBJ1-1, the V gene TRBV4-1; D is possibly TRBD1 (6 bases). The V gene's germline CDR1 is MGHRA and CDR2 YSYEKL. This CDR3 region has 14 residues. V was cut by 1 base and J by 4 bases, with 10 bases left in between. The CDR3 sequence is CASSQGGGFTEAFF. The CDR3 nucleotides read TGCGCCAGCAGCCAAGGAGGGGGTTTCACTGAAGCTTTCTTT.

The chain is built from TRBV30 and TRBJ2-7; perhaps TRBD1 as D (6 bases). The CDR3 spans 12 residues. V dropped 6 bases and J dropped 2 bases, with 11 bases sitting between them. Germline V lookup: CDR1 GTSNPN, CDR2 SVGIG (reference sequence). The CDR3 sequence: CACTGYAYEQYF. CDR3 nucleotides: TGTGCCTGTACAGGGTATGCCTACGAGCAGTACTTC.

V gene TRBV6-2 or TRBV6-3 combines with J gene TRBJ1-3; the match to TRBD1 covers 8 bases. The length of the CDR3 is 16 residues. The J segment lost 4 bases and the V segment lost 2 bases, leaving 7 bases of the junction unmatched. Germline lookup yields CDR1 MNHEY and CDR2 SVGEGT. CDR3 nucleotide sequence: TGTGCCAGCAGTTACACCCGGACAGGGACGGGAAACACCATATATTTT. Translation gives CASSYTRTGTGNTIYF.

This clonotype was seen a handful of times. The rearrangement joins TRBV20-1 to TRBJ2-1; D may be TRBD2 (5 bases). This CDR3 comprises 16 residues. V shed 0 bases and J shed 4 bases, with 16 bases lying between them. Looked up from germline, CDR1 is DFQATT and CDR2 is SNEGSKA (reference sequence). This CDR3 reads CSARDPRARGYNEQFF. In DNA, the CDR3 is TGCAGTGCTAGAGATCCCCGGGCCCGGGGATACAATGAGCAGTTCTTC.

This clonotype was counted many times. One end of the junction does not line up with germline, which may come from a read error. This chain uses TRBV27 with TRBJ2-1, with D maybe TRBD2 (6 bases). The germline CDR1 and CDR2 sequences are MNHEY and SMNVEV (reference sequence). This CDR3 contains 13 residues. CDR3 loop: CASSLDYYNEQFF. CDR3 bases: TGCGCCAGCAGCTTGGACTACTACAATGAGCAGTTCTTC.

Remarks on this clonotype: Being one base from a much bigger clone, this may be a read error. The chain recombines TRBV30 with TRBJ2-7, with 7 bases identical to TRBD2. The J segment lost 0 bases and the V segment lost 4 bases, leaving 15 bases of the junction unmatched. Germline V CDR1 and CDR2: GTSNPN, SVGIG (reference sequence). CDR3 length: 17 amino acids. CDR3 amino acids: CAWIDPLAVMSSYEQYF. The CDR3 coding sequence is TGTGCCTGGATTGATCCTCTAGCGGTAATGAGCTCCTACGAGCAGTACTTC.

The gene calls are TRBV20-1 and TRBJ2-1; D may be TRBD1 (6 bases). Germline values: CDR1 DFQATT, CDR2 SNEGSKA (reference sequence). The CDR3 totals 13 residues. CDR3 nucleotide sequence: TGCAGCTTAACAGGGACCTTCCACGATGAGCAGTTCTTC. It codes for CSLTGTFHDEQFF.

This clonotype was observed a handful of times. V usage is TRBV2 and J usage is TRBJ2-7; D is unclear. The CDR3 has 15 residues. Trimming took 7 bases from V and 0 from J, leaving 16 bases between them. Germline V gives CDR1 SNHLY, CDR2 FYNNEI. The CDR3 bases are TGTGCCAGCAAATACAGAATCCACAGCTCCTACGAGCAGTACTTC. It translates to CASKYRIHSSYEQYF.

This clonotype came up once. This chain links TRBV28 with TRBJ2-5; weak D call: TRBD2 (6 bases). Germline V gene data show CDR1 as MDHEN and CDR2 as SYDVKM. V lost 6 bases and J 5 bases, leaving 22 bases between the germline ends. This CDR3 region has 16 residues. CDR3 bases: TGTGCCAGCAGCCGAGGGGTAGCGGAATTGGTGGAGACCCAGTACTTC. Residues: CASSRGVAELVETQYF.

V usage is TRBV5-8 and J usage is TRBJ1-5; maybe TRBD1 (5 bases). Germline V CDR1 and CDR2: SGHTS, YDEGEE. V was shortened by 9 bases and J by 2 bases, with 15 bases between the two germline ends. The CDR3 is 14 residues long. CDR3 sequence: CAIQVGACNQPQHF. CDR3 in DNA: TGTGCCATTCAGGTCGGGGCTTGCAATCAGCCCCAGCATTTT.